Below, 9 T cell receptor beta chains from the same sample are listed, as sequenced in a study of cytomegalovirus exposure and HLA in healthy donors. Primers: 60 Vbeta forward and 13 Jbeta reverse. The repertoire was sequenced with immunoSEQ multiplex PCR; TCRdb's copy has only in-frame clones and lacks some. The sample yields 150,000 to 200,000 clones, about 79% seen once. Sequencing input: PBMCs. The receptors shown here come from a man aged 50 to 59 in good health and CMV-seropositive.

The J gene is TRBJ1-5, the V gene TRBV11-2; D is possibly TRBD1 (6 bases). The CDR3 contains 15 residues. V dropped 0 bases and J dropped 5 bases, with 11 bases sitting between them. Germline V gene sequence: CDR1 SGHAT, CDR2 FQNNGV. The CDR3 here is CASSLDGDTYQPQHF. Here the CDR3 DNA reads TGTGCCAGCAGCTTAGATGGGGACACCTATCAGCCCCAGCATTTT. Together with reference TRBV11-2 and TRBJ1-5, the CDR3 gives the full variable domain: EAGVAQSPRYKIIEKRQSVAFWCNPISGHATLYWYQQILGQGPKLLIQFQNNGVVDDSQLPKDRFSAERLKGVDSTLKIQPAKLEDSAVYLCASSLDGDTYQPQHFGDGTRLSIL.

V gene TRBV6-5 combines with J gene TRBJ2-1, with 11 bases that match TRBD2. The V gene's germline CDR1 is MNHEY and CDR2 SVGAGI. The trim removed 4 bases at V and 6 bases at J, leaving 5 bases unmatched. This CDR3 comprises 15 residues. The CDR3: CASSSLSGGGNEQFF. CDR3 in DNA: TGTGCCAGCAGTTCCCTTAGCGGGGGGGGCAATGAGCAGTTCTTC.

The V call is TRBV13, the J call TRBJ2-1; D remains ambiguous. V was trimmed by 5 bases and J by 7 bases, leaving 9 bases between them. CDR3 size: 12 residues. Germline CDR1 reads PRHDT; CDR2 reads FYEKMQ (reference sequence). The CDR3 sequence is CASSPPRNEQFF. DNA for the CDR3: TGTGCCAGCAGCCCACCCAGAAATGAGCAGTTCTTC.

The chain combines TRBV5-4 with TRBJ1-1, with D tentatively TRBD1 (5 bases). The CDR3 extends over 15 amino acids. The V gene lost 2 bases and the J gene lost 1 base, with 12 bases spanning the gap. The germline V gene has CDR1 SGHNT and CDR2 YYREEE (reference sequence). Written as DNA, the CDR3 is TGTGCCAGCAGCTTCGAAGGGGCGCGGAACACTGAAGCTTTCTTT. Residues: CASSFEGARNTEAFF.

A few counts support this clone. The V gene is TRBV9, the J gene TRBJ2-3; D perhaps matches TRBD2 (6 bases). The CDR3 extends over 15 amino acids. V lost 3 bases, J lost 4 bases, and 15 bases lay in between. Germline values: CDR1 SGDLS, CDR2 YYNGEE. The CDR3 DNA reads TGTGCCAGCAGCGGAAGCGGGTGGAGGGCAGATACGCAGTATTTT. Amino acid sequence: CASSGSGWRADTQYF.

V gene TRBV29-1 combines with J gene TRBJ1-4; TRBD1 matches at 11 bases. The CDR3 sequence is 15 residues long. Germline lookup yields CDR1 SQVTM and CDR2 ANQGSEA. V shed 6 bases and J 8 bases; nucleotides not matched to a gene: 11. The CDR3 region has the DNA TGCAGCGTGAGGCCTTCCGGGACAGGGGGAGAAAAACTGTTTTTT. Its translation is CSVRPSGTGGEKLFF.

The V and J genes are TRBV5-4 and TRBJ2-7; D perhaps matches TRBD1 (6 bases). The CDR3 has 13 amino acids. Germline loops: CDR1 SGHNT, CDR2 YYREEE (reference sequence). V was clipped by 0 bases and J by 8 bases, with 12 bases between them. This CDR3 reads CASSLAIGGQQYV. The DNA of the CDR3 is TGTGCCAGCAGCTTGGCCATTGGGGGCCAGCAGTACGTC.

V is TRBV5-1 and J is TRBJ2-5, with 8 bases that match TRBD1. Germline values: CDR1 SGHRS, CDR2 YFSETQ. The CDR3 contains 14 residues. Trimming removed 5 bases from V and 4 bases from J; junction bases left unmatched: 7. CDR3 DNA: TGCGCCAGCAGGGTAGGACAGGGTGGAGAGACCCAGTACTTC. It specifies CASRVGQGGETQYF.

This clone occurred a few times. This chain uses TRBV13 with TRBJ1-4, with D perhaps TRBD1 (5 bases). CDR3 length equals 13 residues. With 5 bases removed from V and 8 bases from J, the gap between germline ends came to 12 bases. Germline lookup yields CDR1 PRHDT and CDR2 FYEKMQ (reference sequence). As DNA, the CDR3 is TGTGCCAGCAGCCCCCGTCGGGGGGAAAAACTGTTTTTT. Its protein product is CASSPRRGEKLFF.